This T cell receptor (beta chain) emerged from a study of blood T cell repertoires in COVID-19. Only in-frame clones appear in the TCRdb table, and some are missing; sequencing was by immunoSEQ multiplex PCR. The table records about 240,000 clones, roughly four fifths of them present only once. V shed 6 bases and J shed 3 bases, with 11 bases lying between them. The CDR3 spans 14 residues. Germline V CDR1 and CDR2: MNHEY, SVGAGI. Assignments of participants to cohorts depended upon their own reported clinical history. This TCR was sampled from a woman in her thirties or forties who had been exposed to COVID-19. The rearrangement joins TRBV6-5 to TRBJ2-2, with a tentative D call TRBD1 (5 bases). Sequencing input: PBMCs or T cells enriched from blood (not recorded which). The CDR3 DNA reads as TGTGCCAGCAGCCGTGACAGTTACACCGGGGAGCTGTTTTTT. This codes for CASSRDSYTGELFF.